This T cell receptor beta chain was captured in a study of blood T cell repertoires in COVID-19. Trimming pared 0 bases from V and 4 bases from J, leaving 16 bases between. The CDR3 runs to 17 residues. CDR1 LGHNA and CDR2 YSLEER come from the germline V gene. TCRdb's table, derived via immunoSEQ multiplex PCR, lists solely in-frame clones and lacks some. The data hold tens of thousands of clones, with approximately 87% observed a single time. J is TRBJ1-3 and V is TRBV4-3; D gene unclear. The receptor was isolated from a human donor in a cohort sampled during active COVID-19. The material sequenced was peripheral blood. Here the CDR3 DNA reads TGCGCCAGCAGCCAAGATGTGCGGTTCAGCCAAGGAAACACCATATATTTT. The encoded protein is CASSQDVRFSQGNTIYF.